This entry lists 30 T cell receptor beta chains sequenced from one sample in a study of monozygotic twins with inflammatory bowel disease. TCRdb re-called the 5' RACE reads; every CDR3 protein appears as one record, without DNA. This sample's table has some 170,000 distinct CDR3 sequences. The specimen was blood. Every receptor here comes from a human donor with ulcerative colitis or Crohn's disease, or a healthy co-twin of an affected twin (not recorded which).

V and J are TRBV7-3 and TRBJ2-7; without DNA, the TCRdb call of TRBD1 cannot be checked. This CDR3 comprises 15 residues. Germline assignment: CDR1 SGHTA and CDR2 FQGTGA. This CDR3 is CASSFAAGRSYEQYF.

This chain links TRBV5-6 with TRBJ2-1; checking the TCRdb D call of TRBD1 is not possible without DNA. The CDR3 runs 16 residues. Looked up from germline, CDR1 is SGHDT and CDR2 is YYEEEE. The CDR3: CASSLVTGGYNNEQFF.

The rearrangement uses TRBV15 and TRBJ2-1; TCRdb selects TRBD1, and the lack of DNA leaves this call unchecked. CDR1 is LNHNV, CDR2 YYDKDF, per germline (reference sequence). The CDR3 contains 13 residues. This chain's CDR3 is CATSRDLGDEQFF.

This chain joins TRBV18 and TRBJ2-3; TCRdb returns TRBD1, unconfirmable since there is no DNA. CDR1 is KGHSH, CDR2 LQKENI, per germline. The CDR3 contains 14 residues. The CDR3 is CASSPGQGADTQYF.

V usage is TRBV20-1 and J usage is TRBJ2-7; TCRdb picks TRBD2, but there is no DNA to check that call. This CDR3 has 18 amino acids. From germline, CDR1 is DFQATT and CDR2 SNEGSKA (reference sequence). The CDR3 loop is CSARALMPSGLSSYEQYF.

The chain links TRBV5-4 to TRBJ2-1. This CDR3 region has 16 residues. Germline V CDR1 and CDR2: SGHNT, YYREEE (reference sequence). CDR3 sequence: CASSRGLAGSFNEQFF.

The CDR3 reads CASSLMGGGNQPQHF. V is TRBV12-3 or TRBV12-4 and J is TRBJ1-5; TCRdb outputs TRBD1, but without DNA this stays unchecked. The CDR3 is 15 amino acids.

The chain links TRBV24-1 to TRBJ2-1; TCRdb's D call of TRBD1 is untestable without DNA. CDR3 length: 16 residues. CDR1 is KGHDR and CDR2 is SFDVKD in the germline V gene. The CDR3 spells CATSGHDRQTYNEQFF.

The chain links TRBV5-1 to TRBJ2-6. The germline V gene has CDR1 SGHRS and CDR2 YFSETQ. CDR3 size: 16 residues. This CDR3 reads CASSLGRNSGANVLTF.

The CDR3: CASSSSATGEYQETQYF. This chain joins TRBV5-4 and TRBJ2-5; TCRdb gives TRBD1 as the D gene, but with no DNA this cannot be confirmed. This CDR3 comprises 17 residues. Germline-derived CDR1 and CDR2 are SGHNT and YYREEE (reference sequence).

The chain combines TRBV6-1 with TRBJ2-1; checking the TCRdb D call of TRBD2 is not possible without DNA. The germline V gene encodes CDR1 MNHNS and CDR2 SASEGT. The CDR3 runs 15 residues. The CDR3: CASSARLDSYNEQFF.

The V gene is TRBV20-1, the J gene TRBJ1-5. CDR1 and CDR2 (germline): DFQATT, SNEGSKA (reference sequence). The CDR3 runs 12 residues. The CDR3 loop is CSATGGNQPQHF.

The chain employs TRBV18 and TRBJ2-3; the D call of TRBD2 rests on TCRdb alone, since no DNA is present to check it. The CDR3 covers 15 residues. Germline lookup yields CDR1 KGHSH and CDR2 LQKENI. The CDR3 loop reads CASSPLDSRRDTQYF.

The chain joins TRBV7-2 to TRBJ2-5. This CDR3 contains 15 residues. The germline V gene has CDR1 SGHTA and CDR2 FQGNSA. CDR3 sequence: CASSLRLSREETQYF.

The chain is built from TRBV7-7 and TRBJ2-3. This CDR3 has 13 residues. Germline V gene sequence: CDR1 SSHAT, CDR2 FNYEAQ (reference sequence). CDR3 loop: CASSLGWADTQYF.

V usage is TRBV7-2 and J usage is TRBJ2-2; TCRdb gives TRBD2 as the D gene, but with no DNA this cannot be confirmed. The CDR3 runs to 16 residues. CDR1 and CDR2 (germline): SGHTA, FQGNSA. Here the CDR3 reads CASSLFSGTNTGELFF.

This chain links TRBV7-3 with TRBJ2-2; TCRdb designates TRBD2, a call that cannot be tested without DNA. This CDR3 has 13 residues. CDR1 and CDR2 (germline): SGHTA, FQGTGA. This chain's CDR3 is CASEEGNTGELFF.

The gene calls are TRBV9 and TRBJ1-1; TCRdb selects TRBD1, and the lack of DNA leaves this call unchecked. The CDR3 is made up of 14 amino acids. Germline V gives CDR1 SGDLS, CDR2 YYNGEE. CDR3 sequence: CASSIVQGDTEAFF.

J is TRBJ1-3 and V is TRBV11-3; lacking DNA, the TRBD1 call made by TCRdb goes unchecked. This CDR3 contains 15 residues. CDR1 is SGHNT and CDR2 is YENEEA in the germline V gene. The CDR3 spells CASSIQGDSGNTIYF.

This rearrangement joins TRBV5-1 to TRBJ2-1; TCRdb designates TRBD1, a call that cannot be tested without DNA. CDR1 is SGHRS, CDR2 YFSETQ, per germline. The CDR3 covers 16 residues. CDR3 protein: CASSRSGSRYYNEQFF.

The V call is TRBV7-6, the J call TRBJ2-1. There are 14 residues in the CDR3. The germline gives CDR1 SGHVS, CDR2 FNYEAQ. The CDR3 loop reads CASSPTPPDNEQFF. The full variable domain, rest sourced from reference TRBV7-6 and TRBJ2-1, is GAGVSQSPRYKVTKRGQDVALRCDPISGHVSLYWYRQALGQGPEFLTYFNYEAQQDKSGLPNDRFSAERPEGSISTLTIQRTEQRDSAMYRCASSPTPPDNEQFFGPGTRLTVL.

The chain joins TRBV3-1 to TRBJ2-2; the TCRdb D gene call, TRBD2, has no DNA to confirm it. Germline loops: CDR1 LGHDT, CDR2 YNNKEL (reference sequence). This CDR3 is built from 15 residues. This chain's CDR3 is CASSKVTSNTGELFF.

The CDR3 sequence is CASSRRERNSPLHF. The chain couples TRBV19 to TRBJ1-6. The CDR3 runs to 14 residues. Germline V gene sequence: CDR1 LNHDA, CDR2 SQIVND (reference sequence).

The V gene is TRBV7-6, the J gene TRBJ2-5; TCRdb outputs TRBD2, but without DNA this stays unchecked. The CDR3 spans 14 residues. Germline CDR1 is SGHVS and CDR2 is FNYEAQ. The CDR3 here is CASSPSGWQETQYF.

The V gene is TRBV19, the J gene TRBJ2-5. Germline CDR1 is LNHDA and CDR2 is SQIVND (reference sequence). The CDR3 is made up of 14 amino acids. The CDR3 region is CASSIGGRQETQYF.

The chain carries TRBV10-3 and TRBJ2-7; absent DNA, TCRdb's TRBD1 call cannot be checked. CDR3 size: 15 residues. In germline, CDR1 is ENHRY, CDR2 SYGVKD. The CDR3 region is CAISESRTGSYEQYF.

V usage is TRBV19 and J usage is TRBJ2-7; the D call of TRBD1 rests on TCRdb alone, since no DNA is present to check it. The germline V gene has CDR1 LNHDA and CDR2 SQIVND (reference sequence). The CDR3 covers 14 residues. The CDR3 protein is CASSIETGGYEQYF.

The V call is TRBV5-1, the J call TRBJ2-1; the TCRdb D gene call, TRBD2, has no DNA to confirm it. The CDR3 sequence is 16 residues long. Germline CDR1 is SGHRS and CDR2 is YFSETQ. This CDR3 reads CASSLDPGTRVNEQFF.

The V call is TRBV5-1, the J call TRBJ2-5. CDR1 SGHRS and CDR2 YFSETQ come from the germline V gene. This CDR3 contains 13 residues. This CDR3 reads CASSSEAEETQYF.

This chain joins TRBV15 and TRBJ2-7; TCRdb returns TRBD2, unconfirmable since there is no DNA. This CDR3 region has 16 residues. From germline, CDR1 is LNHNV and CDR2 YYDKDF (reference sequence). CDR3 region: CATSKARGGRAYEQYF.